This T cell receptor (beta chain) is from a study of T cell responses to AZD1222 COVID-19 vaccine. CDR3 length: 15 residues. The germline V gene encodes CDR1 GTSNPN and CDR2 SVGIG (reference sequence). TCRdb keeps only in-frame clones here, not all; method: immunoSEQ multiplex PCR. The sample holds 100,000 to 110,000 clones; 87% are singletons and the top ten take roughly 4.2%. General study points: Repertoires were sampled only after the peak T cell response. The study found Spike-specific TCR breadth and depth rose after two AZD1222 doses. Only 5 or 6 people who got AZD1222 tested seropositive at baseline. Across spike, vaccine-associated CD4 TCRs were found, dominant at 160-218 and 743-854.

Of note for this clone: The antigen is undetermined.

J is TRBJ2-3 and V is TRBV30, with D perhaps TRBD2 (5 bases). The source material was peripheral blood, sampled on day 0 of MenACWY control vaccination. The sequence was collected from an adult in good health. CDR3 sequence: CAVGQWRAGADTQYF. CDR3 sequence (DNA): TGTGCTGTAGGGCAATGGCGGGCCGGAGCAGATACGCAGTATTTT. The full variable domain, its missing parts supplied by reference TRBV30 and TRBJ2-3, is SQTIHQWPATLVQPVGSPLSLECTVEGTSNPNLYWYRQAAGRGLQLLFYSVGIGQISSEVPQNLSASRPQDRQFILSSKKLLLSDSGFYLCAVGQWRAGADTQYFGPGTRLTVL.